Detailed here is one T cell receptor beta chain. The sample originates from a study of control samples from healthy donors and cancer patients. Clones were read by immunoSEQ multiplex PCR, and TCRdb kept only the in-frame ones, dropping some. This table holds about 57,000 clones, roughly 90% found once. Sequenced input: PBMCs. The clonotype comes from a man aged 30-40 years with colorectal cancer.

The CDR3 sequence is CASSSGAGNFNEKLFF. CDR3 nucleotide sequence: TGTGCCAGCAGTTCCGGAGCGGGGAATTTTAATGAAAAACTGTTTTTT. This sequence joins TRBV25-1 and TRBJ1-4, with D hard to call. Trimming pared 5 bases from V and 4 bases from J, leaving 17 bases between. Germline values: CDR1 MGHDK, CDR2 SYGVNS. The CDR3 totals 16 residues.